This T cell receptor beta chain was retrieved from a study of read filtering for tumor transcriptome and immune sequencing. The CDR3 is 14 residues long. The germline gives CDR1 SGHNT, CDR2 YENEEA. Trimming removed 3 bases from V and 2 bases from J, with 11 bases in between. This clonotype has more than one count but fewer than ten. The antigen is unknown. The library was built from about 400 ng RNA with molecular barcoded adaptors for alpha/delta and beta/gamma chains. TCRdb re-derived calls from the reads in MiXCR, one entry per CDR3 protein. The data contain 19,000 or so distinct CDR3 sequences, approximately 20% of them singletons. Study-wide findings and caveats: Correlation between methods rose after single-read clonotypes were removed. Even smaller IR-seq throughput identified most shared clonotypes.

This sequence originates from a donor at least 40 years old with multiple myeloma. Sequencing was done on a sample of a population of CD138-negative cells sorted from bone marrow. V and J are TRBV11-3 and TRBJ2-7; D remains unclear. Here the CDR3 reads CASSFGDRTYEQYF. Here the CDR3 DNA reads TGTGCCAGCAGCTTTGGGGATAGGACCTACGAGCAGTACTTC.